One and the same sample provided the 21 T cell receptor beta chains below, sequenced in a study of TIL therapy for anti-PD-1-resistant metastatic lung cancer. This was the immunoSEQ v3 assay. Generated by immunoSEQ multiplex PCR, the TCRdb table keeps only in-frame clones and is missing some. In the table there are roughly 58,000 clones, roughly four fifths of which are singletons. As to time point: pre-treatment sample, taken before nivolumab and TIL therapy. The material was blood, obtained at baseline. These receptor sequences come from a person between 25 and 79 years old with non-small cell lung cancer.

V and J are TRBV5-5 and TRBJ2-7, with 8 bases aligning to TRBD1. The V and J ends lost 1 base and 2 bases, in that order; junction bases with no gene match: 2. CDR1 and CDR2 (germline): SGHKS, YYEKEE (reference sequence). CDR3 length: 14 residues. The CDR3 reads CASSLWTGPYEQYF. The CDR3 DNA follows: TGTGCCAGCAGCTTGTGGACAGGGCCCTACGAGCAGTACTTC.

The rearrangement uses TRBV7-2 and TRBJ1-4; unclear D gene. Germline CDR1 reads SGHTA; CDR2 reads FQGNSA. Trimming took 5 bases from V and 8 from J, leaving 9 bases between them. This CDR3 has 12 amino acids. The CDR3 here is CASSPFGEKLFF. The CDR3 nucleotides are TGTGCCAGCAGCCCTTTCGGCGAAAAACTGTTTTTT.

The chain carries TRBV6-5 and TRBJ1-3; no definite D call. CDR3 length: 14 amino acids. Trimming stripped 8 bases from V and 3 bases from J, with 14 bases between. Looked up from germline, CDR1 is MNHEY and CDR2 is SVGAGI. CDR3 in amino acids: CASQSTIDGNTIYF. CDR3 coding DNA: TGTGCCAGCCAGAGTACTATTGATGGAAACACCATATATTTT.

Written as DNA, the CDR3 is TGTGCCAGCAGTTTGCAGTTTCGGGAAAAACTGTTTTTT. Translating gives CASSLQFREKLFF. The genes are TRBV12-3 or TRBV12-4 and TRBJ1-4; no clear D gene. The CDR3 is made up of 13 amino acids. Trimming removed 3 bases from V and 8 bases from J, with 10 bases in between.

The gene calls are TRBV18 and TRBJ2-7; D perhaps matches TRBD2 (5 bases). V gave up 3 bases and J gave up 6 bases, with 12 bases separating them. The CDR3 sequence is 13 residues long. Germline CDR1 reads KGHSH; CDR2 reads LQKENI. CDR3 sequence: CASSPQKEGEQYF. The CDR3 region has the DNA TGTGCCAGCTCACCTCAGAAAGAGGGCGAGCAGTACTTC.

V is TRBV2 and J is TRBJ2-6; 10 bases match TRBD2. Germline V gene sequence: CDR1 SNHLY, CDR2 FYNNEI. The J segment lost 0 bases and the V segment lost 6 bases, leaving 8 bases of the junction unmatched. This CDR3 contains 18 residues. CDR3 amino acids: CASSFLSGGFSGANVLTF. DNA of the CDR3: TGTGCCAGCAGCTTCCTTAGCGGGGGGTTCTCTGGGGCCAACGTCCTGACTTTC. Filled out from reference TRBV2 and TRBJ2-6, the complete variable domain reads EPEVTQTPSHQVTQMGQEVILRCVPISNHLYFYWYRQILGQKVEFLVSFYNNEISEKSEIFDDQFSVERPDGSNFTLKIRSTKLEDSAMYFCASSFLSGGFSGANVLTFGAGSRLTVL.

This rearrangement joins TRBV11-2 to TRBJ2-2, with 12 nucleotides matching TRBD2. V lost 5 bases to trimming and J lost 5 bases; unmatched junction nucleotides: 9. The length of the CDR3 is 17 residues. Germline V gene sequence: CDR1 SGHAT, CDR2 FQNNGV. The CDR3 nucleotides are TGTGCCAGCAGCCAAGGGCCTAGCGGGAGGGGGACCGGGGAGCTGTTTTTT. This translates into CASSQGPSGRGTGELFF. Looking up the rest from reference TRBV11-2 and TRBJ2-2 gives the full variable domain: EAGVAQSPRYKIIEKRQSVAFWCNPISGHATLYWYQQILGQGPKLLIQFQNNGVVDDSQLPKDRFSAERLKGVDSTLKIQPAKLEDSAVYLCASSQGPSGRGTGELFFGEGSRLTVL.

The CDR3 is CASSEGTGLSYEQYF. DNA of the CDR3: TGCGCCAGCAGTGAAGGGACAGGGCTTTCCTACGAGCAGTACTTC. The chain employs TRBV10-1 and TRBJ2-7; TRBD1 matches 9 bases. Looked up from germline, CDR1 is WNHNN and CDR2 is SYGVQD (reference sequence). The CDR3 has 15 amino acids. Unmatched junction bases numbered 4, after V lost 3 bases and J lost 1 base.

The chain combines TRBV5-1 with TRBJ1-1; a weak D match, TRBD1 (6 bases). The CDR3 totals 13 residues. Germline CDR1 and CDR2: SGHRS and YFSETQ. V shed 3 bases and J shed 3 bases, with 9 bases lying between them. This CDR3 reads CASSWGQDTEAFF. The CDR3 region has the DNA TGCGCCAGCAGCTGGGGACAAGACACTGAAGCTTTCTTT.

The chain carries TRBV29-1 and TRBJ2-1; 7 bases map to TRBD1. Germline lookup yields CDR1 SQVTM and CDR2 ANQGSEA. The CDR3 runs 12 residues. The V segment lost 7 bases and the J segment 6 bases; nucleotides outside the gene matches: 6. The CDR3 DNA sequence: TGCAGCGCAGACAGGGTGGCCAATGAGCAGTTCTTC. Translated, it gives CSADRVANEQFF.

The chain joins TRBV4-1 to TRBJ2-7; 7 nucleotides line up with TRBD1. The V and J ends lost 0 bases and 0 bases, in that order; junction bases with no gene match: 5. Germline V gene lookup returns CDR1 MGHRA and CDR2 YSYEKL. The CDR3 is made up of 16 amino acids. The CDR3: CASSQESTGSSYEQYF. In DNA, the CDR3 is TGCGCCAGCAGCCAAGAATCGACAGGGAGCTCCTACGAGCAGTACTTC.

Notes on this clone: This sample also contains other DNA sequences that code for the same CDR3. The chain carries TRBV7-2 and TRBJ1-5, with D unresolved. The CDR3 consists of 13 residues. From germline, CDR1 is SGHTA and CDR2 FQGNSA. Trimming took 1 base from V and 0 from J, leaving 1 base between them. This chain's CDR3 is CASSLVSNQPQHF. The CDR3 nucleotides are TGTGCCAGCAGCTTAGTTAGCAATCAGCCCCAGCATTTT.

The rearrangement uses TRBV4-1 and TRBJ2-5; the D call may be TRBD1 or TRBD2 (5 bases each). With 5 bases removed from V and 5 bases from J, the gap between germline ends came to 18 bases. CDR3 size: 15 residues. Germline values: CDR1 MGHRA, CDR2 YSYEKL. CDR3 in DNA: TGCGCCAGCAGCGACGGACGATACGAGGGGGAGACCCAGTACTTC. Translated, it gives CASSDGRYEGETQYF.

CDR3 DNA sequence: TGCGCCAGCAGCCTCGGGGGCCCAACTAGGTTGTCCTACGAGCAGTACTTC. It specifies CASSLGGPTRLSYEQYF. The gene calls are TRBV4-1 and TRBJ2-7; D may be TRBD1 or TRBD2 (6 bases each). This CDR3 is built from 17 residues. V dropped 4 bases and J dropped 1 base, with 20 bases sitting between them. Germline V gives CDR1 MGHRA, CDR2 YSYEKL.

This chain connects TRBV6-6 to TRBJ2-3, with D possibly being TRBD2 (5 bases). Germline V gene sequence: CDR1 MNHNY, CDR2 SVGAGI (reference sequence). The CDR3 consists of 15 residues. V was shortened by 6 bases and J by 0 bases, with 13 bases between the two germline ends. The CDR3 DNA sequence: TGTGCCAGCAGGAAGAGGGAAGTCAGCACAGATACGCAGTATTTT. Its protein is CASRKREVSTDTQYF.

This chain uses TRBV7-2 with TRBJ1-3; D is uncertain. The ends were cut back, 2 bases at V and 0 bases at J, with 11 bases in the middle. The CDR3 spans 16 residues. The germline V gene has CDR1 SGHTA and CDR2 FQGNSA. For the CDR3, the DNA is TGTGCCAGCAGCTTAAACAGAAGTCCCTCTGGAAACACCATATATTTT. Protein sequence: CASSLNRSPSGNTIYF.

CDR3 amino acids: CASSLQGLKEAFF. DNA of the CDR3: TGTGCCAGCAGTTTACAGGGGCTGAAAGAAGCTTTCTTT. This chain connects TRBV27 to TRBJ1-1, with a weak D call TRBD1 (6 bases). V shed 2 bases and J shed 8 bases, with 12 bases lying between them. The CDR3 is made up of 13 amino acids. Looked up from germline, CDR1 is MNHEY and CDR2 is SMNVEV (reference sequence).

The J gene is TRBJ2-2, the V gene TRBV9; D ambiguous. CDR3 length: 16 residues. Trimming left V 0 bases short and J 6 bases short, with 15 bases between. In germline, CDR1 is SGDLS, CDR2 YYNGEE. This chain's CDR3 is CASSVEITPPAGELFF. Written as DNA, the CDR3 is TGTGCCAGCAGCGTAGAGATTACCCCCCCAGCCGGGGAGCTGTTTTTT.

This clone was counted only a few times. The J gene is TRBJ2-3, the V gene TRBV7-9, with D possibly called TRBD1 or TRBD2 (5 bases each). Germline V CDR1 and CDR2: SEHNR, FQNEAQ (reference sequence). Trimming removed 3 bases from V and 2 bases from J, with 12 bases in between. The CDR3 runs 15 residues. This CDR3 is CASSLEWDLTDTQYF. The CDR3 DNA follows: TGTGCCAGCAGCTTGGAGTGGGACCTCACAGATACGCAGTATTTT.

The chain has TRBV5-5 and TRBJ2-7; D may be TRBD2 (6 bases). The CDR3 contains 15 residues. Germline loops: CDR1 SGHKS, CDR2 YYEKEE (reference sequence). V was clipped by 0 bases and J by 3 bases, with 13 bases between them. The CDR3 reads CASSLVGSGVYEQYF. CDR3 coding DNA: TGTGCCAGCAGCTTGGTAGGGTCGGGAGTCTACGAGCAGTACTTC. The full variable domain, rest sourced from reference TRBV5-5 and TRBJ2-7, is DAGVTQSPTHLIKTRGQQVTLRCSPISGHKSVSWYQQVLGQGPQFIFQYYEKEERGRGNFPDRFSARQFPNYSSELNVNALLLGDSALYLCASSLVGSGVYEQYFGPGTRLTVT.

This clone was observed a handful of times. This sequence joins TRBV30 and TRBJ1-6; no clear D. CDR1 and CDR2 from the germline V gene are GTSNPN and SVGIG (reference sequence). This CDR3 comprises 13 residues. Trimming took 2 bases from V and 8 from J, leaving 10 bases between them. DNA for the CDR3: TGTGCCTGGAGTCTCCCAAGGGATTCACCCCTCCACTTT. This translates into CAWSLPRDSPLHF. Combining the CDR3 with reference TRBV30 and TRBJ1-6 gives the whole variable domain SQTIHQWPATLVQPVGSPLSLECTVEGTSNPNLYWYRQAAGRGLQLLFYSVGIGQISSEVPQNLSASRPQDRQFILSSKKLLLSDSGFYLCAWSLPRDSPLHFGNGTRLTVT.